The 25 T cell receptor beta chains below were found in one sample sequenced in a study of regulatory T cells in long-lasting Graves disease. Time point in this sample: newly diagnosed GD, antithyroid drugs for less than 3 months. Preparation of the TCR library used RNA extracted from PBMCs. Libraries of TCR beta came from iRepertoire HTBI primers plus Arm-PCR of CDR3 regions. TCRdb fed the multiplex PCR reads into MiXCR, producing one record per CDR3 protein. The table includes about 620,000 distinct CDR3 sequences, roughly 15% detected once. These data were also reused for a study on T cells in Graves' hyperthyroidism and ophthalmopathy.

The sample here was peripheral blood mononuclear cells (PBMCs), taken at new diagnosis, from a patient treated with antithyroid drugs. These receptors came from a woman aged 30 to 39 with Graves disease.

Remarks on this clonotype: An end of the junction does not agree with germline; a read error may underlie this. The genes are TRBV7-2 and TRBJ1-5; TRBD1 is a possible D gene (5 bases). Per the germline V gene, CDR1 is SGHTA and CDR2 is FQGNSA. This CDR3 is 15 amino acids long. DNA of the CDR3: TGTGCTAGCAGCAGGGAGGGGAATAGCAATCAGCCCCAGCATTTT. It translates to CASSREGNSNQPQHF. Using reference TRBV7-2 and TRBJ1-5 for the parts outside the CDR3, the full variable domain is GAGVSQSPSNKVTEKGKDVELRCDPISGHTALYWYRQSLGQGLEFLIYFQGNSAPDKSGLPSDRFSAERTGGSVSTLTIQRTQQEDSAVYLCASSREGNSNQPQHFGDGTRLSIL.

This clonotype came up a few times. The V and J genes are TRBV7-9 and TRBJ2-2, with a tentative D call TRBD1 (6 bases). V was shortened by 4 bases and J by 7 bases, with 16 bases between the two germline ends. This CDR3 spans 15 amino acids. Per the germline V gene, CDR1 is SEHNR and CDR2 is FQNEAQ (reference sequence). The CDR3 DNA reads as TGTGCCAGCAGCTCCTCCCTTGGACAGCGCGGGGAGCTGTTTTTT. It codes for CASSSSLGQRGELFF.

The rearrangement joins TRBV7-8 to TRBJ2-7, with no clear D. Germline-derived CDR1 and CDR2 are SGHVS and FQNEAQ. This CDR3 is 13 amino acids long. Trimming took off 1 base at V and 6 bases at J, with 10 bases between the two ends. This CDR3 is CASSLGVSSEQYF. CDR3 DNA: TGTGCCAGCAGCTTAGGTGTCAGTTCCGAGCAGTACTTC. The full variable domain, completed using reference TRBV7-8 and TRBJ2-7, is GAGVSQSPRYKVAKRGQDVALRCDPISGHVSLFWYQQALGQGPEFLTYFQNEAQLDKSGLPSDRFFAERPEGSVSTLKIQRTQQEDSAVYLCASSLGVSSEQYFGPGTRLTVT.

The V call is TRBV28, the J call TRBJ1-2; perhaps TRBD1 as D (6 bases). The CDR3 contains 15 residues. V lost 5 bases and J lost 7, with 20 bases in between. Looked up from germline, CDR1 is MDHEN and CDR2 is SYDVKM. DNA of the CDR3: TGTGCCAGCAGTCGCTTTTGGACAGCCCCCTTTGGCTACACCTTC. It encodes CASSRFWTAPFGYTF.

The J gene is TRBJ1-3, the V gene TRBV13; D unclear. Trimming shortened V by 1 base and J by 0 bases, and 13 bases separated the two germline ends. This CDR3 has 17 amino acids. The germline V gene has CDR1 PRHDT and CDR2 FYEKMQ (reference sequence). This chain's CDR3 is CASSLASGYLSGNTIYF. The CDR3 nucleotides read TGTGCCAGCAGCTTAGCGTCGGGTTATCTCTCTGGAAACACCATATATTTT. The full variable domain, in which reference TRBV13 and TRBJ1-3 provide the parts outside the CDR3, is AAGVIQSPRHLIKEKRETATLKCYPIPRHDTVYWYQQGPGQDPQFLISFYEKMQSDKGSIPDRFSAQQFSDYHSELNMSSLELGDSALYFCASSLASGYLSGNTIYFGEGSWLTVV.

This chain connects TRBV4-2 to TRBJ2-1; possibly TRBD2 for D (5 bases). In germline, CDR1 is LGHNA, CDR2 YNFKEQ. The CDR3 covers 16 residues. With 2 bases removed from V and 0 bases from J, the gap between germline ends came to 11 bases. This CDR3 reads CASSQRDGGSYNEQFF. For the CDR3, the DNA is TGTGCCAGCAGCCAACGGGATGGCGGCTCCTACAATGAGCAGTTCTTC.

This clonotype was detected only a few times. V usage is TRBV20-1 and J usage is TRBJ1-2; perhaps TRBD1 as D (5 bases). Germline CDR1 reads DFQATT; CDR2 reads SNEGSKA (reference sequence). There are 16 residues in the CDR3. V was trimmed by 5 bases and J by 4 bases, leaving 23 bases between them. In DNA, the CDR3 is TGCAGTGCTGTTCCCACAAACACGCAGGGTCCCTATGGCTACACCTTC. It yields the protein CSAVPTNTQGPYGYTF.

The rearrangement links TRBV20-1 to TRBJ2-5; 13 nucleotides agree with TRBD2. The CDR3 sequence is 14 residues long. The V gene's germline CDR1 is DFQATT and CDR2 SNEGSKA (reference sequence). V dropped 6 bases and J dropped 4; count of bases not matched to a gene: 5. The CDR3 coding sequence is TGCAGTGCATGGACTAGCGGGAGTGGAGAGACCCAGTACTTC. Its translation is CSAWTSGSGETQYF.

This clonotype was counted a single time. With a much larger clone just one base away, this may be a read error. This chain links TRBV2 with TRBJ2-7, with no clear D. This CDR3 region has 11 residues. The germline V and J ends were trimmed by 8 bases and 2 bases, with 7 bases remaining between them. The germline V gene has CDR1 SNHLY and CDR2 FYNNEI. CDR3 sequence reads: CASGNTYEQYF. The CDR3 bases are TGTGCCAGCGGTAACACCTACGAGCAGTACTTC. The whole variable domain, filled in from reference TRBV2 and TRBJ2-7, reads EPEVTQTPSHQVTQMGQEVILRCVPISNHLYFYWYRQILGQKVEFLVSFYNNEISEKSEIFDDQFSVERPDGSNFTLKIRSTKLEDSAMYFCASGNTYEQYFGPGTRLTVT.

This clonotype was seen a handful of times. The chain employs TRBV28 and TRBJ2-1, with TRBD1 identical over 9 bases. With 5 bases clipped from V and 8 bases from J, the junction kept 13 bases outside the gene matches. The CDR3 has 16 amino acids. Looked up from germline, CDR1 is MDHEN and CDR2 is SYDVKM. CDR3 amino acids: CASSIPGGQGRDEQFF. Here the CDR3 DNA reads TGTGCCAGCAGTATCCCTGGGGGACAGGGTAGGGATGAGCAGTTCTTC.

This clonotype was seen at least ten times. The chain combines TRBV2 with TRBJ2-6; D might be TRBD1 (6 bases). Trimming stripped 4 bases from V and 6 bases from J, with 10 bases between. This CDR3 is 14 amino acids long. Germline loops: CDR1 SNHLY, CDR2 FYNNEI. This CDR3 is CASSGGRAANVLTF. DNA for the CDR3: TGTGCCAGCAGTGGGGGGCGAGCGGCCAACGTCCTGACTTTC.

The chain links TRBV7-9 to TRBJ2-7; D remains ambiguous. CDR3 size: 12 residues. Trimming shortened V by 5 bases and J by 6 bases, and 11 bases separated the two germline ends. Germline CDR1 and CDR2: SEHNR and FQNEAQ (reference sequence). Here the CDR3 DNA reads TGTGCCAGCAGCCAAGGGATGGGCGAGCAGTACTTC. It encodes CASSQGMGEQYF.

The gene calls are TRBV5-6 and TRBJ2-7; D is uncertain. There are 12 residues in the CDR3. V was shortened by 4 bases and J by 6 bases, with 11 bases between the two germline ends. Germline V gene lookup returns CDR1 SGHDT and CDR2 YYEEEE. In nucleotides, the CDR3 is TGTGCCAGCAGCCAGAGACTTTTCGAGCAGTACTTC. Protein: CASSQRLFEQYF. The full variable domain, with the rest looked up from reference TRBV5-6 and TRBJ2-7, is DAGVTQSPTHLIKTRGQQVTLRCSPKSGHDTVSWYQQALGQGPQFIFQYYEEEERQRGNFPDRFSGHQFPNYSSELNVNALLLGDSALYLCASSQRLFEQYFGPGTRLTVT.

In its sample, this clonotype was seen many times. The chain uses TRBV11-2 and TRBJ1-1; D is perhaps TRBD1 (5 bases). With 3 bases removed from V and 3 bases from J, the gap between germline ends came to 11 bases. CDR3 size: 14 residues. Germline V gene sequence: CDR1 SGHAT, CDR2 FQNNGV. In DNA, the CDR3 is TGTGCCAGCAGCTTGCGACAGCTACACACTGAAGCTTTCTTT. Encoded protein: CASSLRQLHTEAFF.

This clonotype was counted only a few times. The rearrangement uses TRBV20-1 and TRBJ2-7, with D maybe TRBD1 (6 bases). The CDR3 runs 14 residues. From germline, CDR1 is DFQATT and CDR2 SNEGSKA (reference sequence). V was trimmed by 6 bases and J by 2 bases, leaving 17 bases between them. The CDR3 protein is CSAIRPQGTYEQYF. The CDR3 DNA follows: TGCAGTGCCATACGTCCACAGGGCACCTACGAGCAGTACTTC.

V and J are TRBV5-1 and TRBJ2-5; D not certain. The CDR3 loop spans 13 amino acids. Trimming took off 3 bases at V and 0 bases at J, with 6 bases between the two ends. CDR1 is SGHRS and CDR2 is YFSETQ in the germline V gene. The CDR3 sequence: CASSSENQETQYF. CDR3 bases: TGCGCCAGCAGCTCGGAAAACCAAGAGACCCAGTACTTC.

There are many counts of this clonotype. The chain is built from TRBV9 and TRBJ2-3; D not resolved. Looked up from germline, CDR1 is SGDLS and CDR2 is YYNGEE. This CDR3 has 15 amino acids. Trimming removed 0 bases at V and 0 bases at J, with 8 bases between. Here the CDR3 reads CASSVEASSTDTQYF. The CDR3 bases are TGTGCCAGCAGCGTAGAGGCCTCTAGCACAGATACGCAGTATTTT.

The chain is built from TRBV10-3 and TRBJ2-5, with 9 nucleotides matching TRBD2. The V gene end was trimmed by 8 bases and the J gene end by 4 bases; junction bases not matched to a gene: 5. Looked up from germline, CDR1 is ENHRY and CDR2 is SYGVKD. The CDR3 is 13 amino acids. The CDR3 nucleotides are TGTGCCATCCGGGAGGGACTAGCAGAGACCCAGTACTTC. Translation gives CAIREGLAETQYF.

Only a few counts were recorded for this clonotype. The V gene is TRBV19, the J gene TRBJ1-5, with D maybe TRBD1 (5 bases). Trimming left V 5 bases short and J 1 base short, with 15 bases between. The CDR3 consists of 16 residues. CDR1 LNHDA and CDR2 SQIVND come from the germline V gene (reference sequence). CDR3 amino acids: CASSPGGGRSNQPQHF. Written as DNA, the CDR3 is TGTGCCAGTAGTCCCGGGGGGGGAAGGAGCAATCAGCCCCAGCATTTT.

This clonotype was picked up a small number of times. The V gene is TRBV9, the J gene TRBJ2-1; 7 bases are a match to TRBD2. The CDR3 is 14 residues long. The ends lost 1 base at V and 7 bases at J; junction bases unmatched: 5. Germline V CDR1 and CDR2: SGDLS, YYNGEE. The CDR3 coding sequence is TGTGCCAGCAGCGTATGGGGGAGGGGTAATGAGCAGTTCTTC. Translation gives CASSVWGRGNEQFF.

Remarks on this clonotype: A much larger clone differs from this one at a single base, so this may be a read error. The chain combines TRBV20-1 with TRBJ2-3, with 7 bases that match TRBD2. The CDR3 contains 17 residues. Germline lookup yields CDR1 DFQATT and CDR2 SNEGSKA (reference sequence). Losses at the gene ends were 6 bases for V and 5 bases for J; bases not matched to a gene: 20. The DNA for the CDR3 is TGCAGTGCGAATGCGCTTGTCAAAAGCGGGATCGAAGATACGCAGTATTTT. It codes for CSANALVKSGIEDTQYF.

The chain joins TRBV7-9 to TRBJ2-7, with D maybe TRBD2 (7 bases). The CDR3 length is 14 residues. With 3 bases removed from V and 5 bases from J, the gap between germline ends came to 14 bases. Germline lookup yields CDR1 SEHNR and CDR2 FQNEAQ (reference sequence). The CDR3 loop is CASSLSGGPNEQYF. DNA for the CDR3: TGTGCCAGCAGCTTGTCGGGGGGCCCCAACGAGCAGTACTTC.

The chain has TRBV20-1 and TRBJ2-7, with unresolved D. The CDR3 runs 14 residues. The germline V gene encodes CDR1 DFQATT and CDR2 SNEGSKA (reference sequence). V dropped 0 bases and J dropped 4 bases, with 13 bases sitting between them. CDR3 DNA: TGCAGTGCTAGAGACCCGGCCCGGGCATACGAGCAGTACTTC. Translated, it gives CSARDPARAYEQYF.

With respect to this clonotype: Mismatch with germline at one junction end may stem from a read error. The chain combines TRBV7-8 with TRBJ1-3, with 7 bases fitting TRBD1. The germline CDR1 and CDR2 sequences are SGHVS and FQNEAQ. There are 17 residues in the CDR3. In nucleotides, the CDR3 is TGTGCCAGCAGCTTAGGACAGGGTCCAGGCTCTGGAAACGCCATATATTTT. This sequence encodes CASSLGQGPGSGNAIYF.

Here the CDR3 DNA reads TGTGCCAGCTCACCAACGAGGGCGGAGGAGACCCAGTACTTC. This gives the protein CASSPTRAEETQYF. This sequence joins TRBV18 and TRBJ2-5; D perhaps matches TRBD2 (5 bases). The CDR3 spans 14 residues. Looked up from germline, CDR1 is KGHSH and CDR2 is LQKENI. Trimming shortened V by 2 bases and J by 5 bases, and 12 bases separated the two germline ends.